The TCR beta chain described here comes from a study of spatial heterogeneity in lung cancer (dated by TCRdb to the late 2010s). Broadly, across the study: Beta-chain transcripts were consistently detected in greater numbers than alpha-chain transcripts, which likely reflected higher beta-chain transcript abundance. TCR alpha and beta repertoires were quantitatively compared across multiple tumor regions, matched nontumor lung and blood in non-small cell lung cancer. The study linked features of the TCR repertoire to counts of nonsynonymous mutations, which were determined by whole-exome sequencing of tumor tissue. At surgery, both alpha and beta chains were TCR-sequenced in approximately 210 tumor regions, over 61 matched nontumor lung samples and 56 PBMC samples. In the raw uncorrected reads, each unique combination of TCR and UMI appeared more than ten times on average.

This clonotype was seen many times. Its antigen remains unidentified. No much larger clonotype is one base removed from it; base qualities were not supplied. What the authors observed across the whole study: Additional single-cell paired TCR alpha and beta sequencing was considered necessary to confirm, at a functional level, the hypothesis that regional TCRs recognize regional mutations. Ubiquitous expanded tumor TCRs showed up in blood more often at tumor resection than at routine follow-up.

The sample's time point, from its label and the paper: sample taken at primary tumor resection. TCR sequencing used whole RNA extracted from tumor and nontumor lung tissue, or from cryopreserved PBMC samples, without cell sorting. Donors were over 60 patients with early-stage, untreated non-small cell lung cancer from the lung TRACERx cohort. Only patients with enough RNA available from two or more tumor regions were chosen for TCR sequencing. Library creation used 5' RACE. TCRdb shows the sequencer as NextSeq 500. In the TCR library protocol, a unique molecular identifier was attached to each TCR cDNA molecule so that PCR and sequencing errors could be corrected. On the study's bioinformatics: TCR identification, UMI-based error correction and CDR3 extraction were all carried out with Decombinator tools. Expanded TCRs were defined as those above a frequency of 2 per 1,000, corresponding to the top 1% of the tumor frequency distribution. Renyi diversity was computed with the R vegan package after each repertoire had been subsampled 100 times to 5,000 TCRs. CDR3 similarity networks were built from amino acid triplet string-kernel similarity, with CDR3s being connected when pairwise similarity was above 0.82. TCRdb trimmed public reads at Q25 via fastp, called clones via MiXCR and kept in-frame beta chains. Each CDR3 protein appears once, grouped with its most common genes and DNA. What appears here as the V and J calls and clone size reflects TCRdb's work, not the paper's. This sample is represented by about 95,000 distinct CDR3 sequences; roughly 10% of them were singletons. Together, the top ten hold around 7% of the sample.

This TCR derives from a male donor with early-stage non-small cell lung cancer. The material was PBMCs, obtained at surgery.

The DNA is as follows: TGTGCCAGCAGCTGGACAGCCTCTAGCACAGATACGCAGTATTTT. Protein translation: CASSWTASSTDTQYF. The receptor chain draws on TRBV5-5 and TRBJ2-3; TRBD1 is possibly the D segment (6 matching bases). Sequences SGHKS (CDR1) and YYEKEE (CDR2) are obtained from the germline V gene (reference sequence). The cysteine opens and the phenylalanine closes a CDR3 of 15 amino acids. Here the CDR3 DNA is all that survives: 45 bases in frame from base 1. Trimming removed 3 bases from V and 0 bases from J, leaving 11 bases between the germline ends.